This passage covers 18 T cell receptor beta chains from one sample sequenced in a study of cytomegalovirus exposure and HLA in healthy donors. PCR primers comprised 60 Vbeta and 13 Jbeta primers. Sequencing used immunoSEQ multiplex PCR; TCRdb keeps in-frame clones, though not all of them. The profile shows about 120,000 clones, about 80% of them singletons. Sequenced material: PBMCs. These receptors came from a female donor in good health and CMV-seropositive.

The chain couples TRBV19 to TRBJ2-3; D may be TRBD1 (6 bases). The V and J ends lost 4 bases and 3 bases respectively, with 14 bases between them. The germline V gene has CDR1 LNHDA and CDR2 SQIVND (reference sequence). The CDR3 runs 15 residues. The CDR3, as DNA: TGTGCCAGTAGTAAGCAGGGGCCTTCGACAGATACGCAGTATTTT. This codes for CASSKQGPSTDTQYF.

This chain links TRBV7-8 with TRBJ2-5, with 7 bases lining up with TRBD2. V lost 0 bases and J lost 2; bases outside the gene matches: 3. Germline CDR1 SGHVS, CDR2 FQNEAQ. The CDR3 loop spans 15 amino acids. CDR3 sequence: CASSLAGGTQETQYF. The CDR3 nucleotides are TGTGCCAGCAGCTTAGCGGGGGGGACGCAAGAGACCCAGTACTTC. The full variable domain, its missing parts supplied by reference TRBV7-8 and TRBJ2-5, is GAGVSQSPRYKVAKRGQDVALRCDPISGHVSLFWYQQALGQGPEFLTYFQNEAQLDKSGLPSDRFFAERPEGSVSTLKIQRTQQEDSAVYLCASSLAGGTQETQYFGPGTRLLVL.

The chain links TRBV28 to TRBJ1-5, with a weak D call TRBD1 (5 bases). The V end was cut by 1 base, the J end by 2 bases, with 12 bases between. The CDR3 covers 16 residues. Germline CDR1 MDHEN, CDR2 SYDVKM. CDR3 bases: TGTGCCAGCAGTTTATTGGGGCAGGGCGGCAATCAGCCCCAGCATTTT. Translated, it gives CASSLLGQGGNQPQHF.

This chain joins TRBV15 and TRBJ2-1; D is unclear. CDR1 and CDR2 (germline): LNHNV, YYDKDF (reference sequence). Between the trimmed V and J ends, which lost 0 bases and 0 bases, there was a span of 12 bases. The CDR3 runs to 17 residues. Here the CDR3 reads CATSRDPETSSYNEQFF. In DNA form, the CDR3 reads TGTGCCACCAGCAGAGACCCAGAGACAAGCTCCTACAATGAGCAGTTCTTC.

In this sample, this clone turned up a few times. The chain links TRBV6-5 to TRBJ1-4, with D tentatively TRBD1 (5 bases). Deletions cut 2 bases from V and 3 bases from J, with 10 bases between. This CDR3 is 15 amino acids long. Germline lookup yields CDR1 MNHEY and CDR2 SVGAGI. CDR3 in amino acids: CASSYGGAANEKLFF. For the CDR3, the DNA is TGTGCCAGCAGTTACGGCGGGGCGGCTAATGAAAAACTGTTTTTT.

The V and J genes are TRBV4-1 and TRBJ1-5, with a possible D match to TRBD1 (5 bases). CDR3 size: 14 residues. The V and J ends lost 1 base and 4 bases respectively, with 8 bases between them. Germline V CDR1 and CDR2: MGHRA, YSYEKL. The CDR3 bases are TGCGCCAGCAGCCAAGTTGCAGGGAATCAGCCCCAGCATTTT. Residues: CASSQVAGNQPQHF.

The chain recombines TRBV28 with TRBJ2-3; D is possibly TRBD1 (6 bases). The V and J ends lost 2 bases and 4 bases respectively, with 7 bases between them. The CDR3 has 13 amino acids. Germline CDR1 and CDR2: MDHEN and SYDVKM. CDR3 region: CASSLEGADTQYF. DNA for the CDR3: TGTGCCAGCAGTTTAGAGGGGGCAGATACGCAGTATTTT. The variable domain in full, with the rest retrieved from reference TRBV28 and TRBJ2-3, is DVKVTQSSRYLVKRTGEKVFLECVQDMDHENMFWYRQDPGLGLRLIYFSYDVKMKEKGDIPEGYSVSREKKERFSLILESASTNQTSMYLCASSLEGADTQYFGPGTRLTVL.

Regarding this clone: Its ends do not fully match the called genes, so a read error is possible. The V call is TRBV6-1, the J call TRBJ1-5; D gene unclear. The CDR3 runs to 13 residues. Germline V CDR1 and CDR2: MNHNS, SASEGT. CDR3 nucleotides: TGTGCCAGTGTGAGAAATAGCAATCAGCCCCAACATTTT. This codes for CASVRNSNQPQHF.

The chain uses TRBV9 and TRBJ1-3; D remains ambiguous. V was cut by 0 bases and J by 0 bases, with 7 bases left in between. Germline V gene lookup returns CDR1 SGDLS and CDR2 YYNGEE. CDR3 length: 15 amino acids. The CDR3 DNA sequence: TGTGCCAGCAGCGTAGCACTGAACTCTGGAAACACCATATATTTT. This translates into CASSVALNSGNTIYF.

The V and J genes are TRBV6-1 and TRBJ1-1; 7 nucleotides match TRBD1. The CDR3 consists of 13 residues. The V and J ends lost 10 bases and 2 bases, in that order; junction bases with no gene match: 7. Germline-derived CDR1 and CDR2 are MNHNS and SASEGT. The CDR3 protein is CAIQGVLNTEAFF. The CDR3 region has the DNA TGTGCCATCCAGGGGGTTCTCAACACTGAAGCTTTCTTT.

The CDR3 nucleotides are TGTGCCAGCAGCTCGGGACAGTATAATTCACCCCTCCACTTT. Its translation: CASSSGQYNSPLHF. The V and J genes are TRBV27 and TRBJ1-6; TRBD1 matches 7 bases. In germline, CDR1 is MNHEY, CDR2 SMNVEV (reference sequence). The CDR3 covers 14 residues. J was trimmed by 4 bases and V by 6 bases; bases with no gene match: 3.

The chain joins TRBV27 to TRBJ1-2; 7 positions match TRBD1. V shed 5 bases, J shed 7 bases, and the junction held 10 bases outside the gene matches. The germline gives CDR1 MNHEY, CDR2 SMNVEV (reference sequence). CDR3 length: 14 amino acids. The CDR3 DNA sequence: TGTGCCAGCAGTCCCCAAGGGGGCGAGGTTGGCTACACCTTC. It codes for CASSPQGGEVGYTF.

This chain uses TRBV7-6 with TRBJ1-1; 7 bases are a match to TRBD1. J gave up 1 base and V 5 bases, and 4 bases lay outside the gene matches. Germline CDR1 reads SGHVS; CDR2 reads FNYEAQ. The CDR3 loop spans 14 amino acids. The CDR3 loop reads CASSLSGGNTEAFF. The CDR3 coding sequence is TGTGCCAGCAGCCTGTCAGGGGGGAACACTGAAGCTTTCTTT.

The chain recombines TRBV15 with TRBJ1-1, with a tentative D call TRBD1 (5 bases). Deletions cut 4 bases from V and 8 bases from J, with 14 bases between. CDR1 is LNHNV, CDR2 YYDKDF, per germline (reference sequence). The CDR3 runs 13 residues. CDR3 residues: CATSTREEGEAFF. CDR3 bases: TGTGCCACCAGCACCAGGGAGGAGGGAGAAGCTTTCTTT.

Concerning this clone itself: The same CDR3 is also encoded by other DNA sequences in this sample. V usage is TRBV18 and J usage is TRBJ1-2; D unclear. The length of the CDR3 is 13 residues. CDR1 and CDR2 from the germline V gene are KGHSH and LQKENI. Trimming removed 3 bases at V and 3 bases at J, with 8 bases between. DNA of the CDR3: TGTGCCAGCTCACCTGGCCAGGACTATGGCTACACCTTC. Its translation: CASSPGQDYGYTF.

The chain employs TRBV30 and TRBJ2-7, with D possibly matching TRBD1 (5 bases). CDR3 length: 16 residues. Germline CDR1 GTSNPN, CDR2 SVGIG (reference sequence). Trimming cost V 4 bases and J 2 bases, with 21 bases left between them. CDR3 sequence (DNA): TGTGCCTGGACGCCCTATCCCGGTGGGGCGACCTACGAGCAGTACTTC. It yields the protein CAWTPYPGGATYEQYF. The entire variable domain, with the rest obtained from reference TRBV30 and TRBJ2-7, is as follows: SQTIHQWPATLVQPVGSPLSLECTVEGTSNPNLYWYRQAAGRGLQLLFYSVGIGQISSEVPQNLSASRPQDRQFILSSKKLLLSDSGFYLCAWTPYPGGATYEQYFGPGTRLTVT.

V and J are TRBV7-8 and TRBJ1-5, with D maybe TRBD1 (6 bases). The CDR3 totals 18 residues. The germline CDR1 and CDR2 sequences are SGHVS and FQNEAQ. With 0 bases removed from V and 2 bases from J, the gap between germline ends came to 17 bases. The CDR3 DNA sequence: TGTGCCAGCAGCTTAGCTGGGCCGAAAAAGGGGGGCAATCAGCCCCAGCATTTT. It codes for CASSLAGPKKGGNQPQHF.

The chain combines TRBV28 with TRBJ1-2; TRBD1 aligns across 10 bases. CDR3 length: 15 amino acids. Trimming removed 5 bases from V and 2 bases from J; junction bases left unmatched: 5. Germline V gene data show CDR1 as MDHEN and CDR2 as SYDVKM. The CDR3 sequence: CASSPGQGGNYGYTF. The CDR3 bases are TGTGCCAGCAGTCCCGGACAGGGGGGGAACTATGGCTACACCTTC.